This T cell receptor beta chain was found in a study of CD8+ T cells in alopecia areata. Study-level information: In an open-label trial, patients got 5 to 10 mg tofacitinib twice daily.

The authors extracted RNA and reverse transcribed it into cDNA as the sequencing template. Profiled with immunoSEQ multiplex PCR; TCRdb holds only in-frame clones, not every one. Of 200,000 to 250,000 clones listed, under 40% are singletons. Treatment specified: oral pan-JAK inhibitor, 5-10 mg twice daily. Obtained from alopecia areata patients were lesional scalp punch biopsies along with peripheral blood. The researchers isolated CD4+ and CD8+ T cells from PBMCs by sorting. The CDR3 has 19 residues. Deletions cut 7 bases from V and 8 bases from J, with 35 bases between. Germline V lookup: CDR1 SGHKS, CDR2 YYEKEE (reference sequence).

The TCR comes from a human donor with alopecia areata. The chain links TRBV5-5 to TRBJ2-3; D unclear. The sample here was CD4+ T cells sorted from blood, taken between weeks 30 and 35, from a patient treated with tofacitinib. This CDR3 is CASQNESASLIWLAGTQYF. Written as DNA, the CDR3 is TGTGCCAGCCAAAACGAATCAGCAAGCCTGATTTGGTTAGCCGGTACGCAGTATTTT.